One and the same sample provided the 8 T cell receptor beta chains below, sequenced in a study of T cell repertoires in cytomegalovirus infection. TCRdb re-called the reads through MiXCR, storing one row per CDR3 protein. Of a few hundred thousand distinct CDR3 sequences listed, 15% to 20% are singletons. The sample comprised PBMCs. The receptors were sampled from a human donor in good health (CMV status not recorded). Some clones in this sample may be carry-over from other donors' samples.

This clonotype has a handful of counts. The chain couples TRBV20-1 to TRBJ2-1; D is perhaps TRBD1 or TRBD2 (5 bases each). Trimming left V 5 bases short and J 2 bases short, with 13 bases between. Germline V gene data show CDR1 as DFQATT and CDR2 as SNEGSKA (reference sequence). CDR3 length: 14 residues. This CDR3 reads CSADWGNPYNEQFF. CDR3 nucleotide sequence: TGCAGTGCTGACTGGGGGAACCCCTACAATGAGCAGTTCTTC.

The chain is built from TRBV6-1 and TRBJ1-5; TRBD1 matches 9 bases. The CDR3 has 15 residues. CDR1 is MNHNS, CDR2 SASEGT, per germline. Germline trimming cut 6 bases from V and 5 bases from J; bases unmatched to any gene: 8. This CDR3 is CASRGDRVIDQPQHF. CDR3 sequence (DNA): TGTGCCAGCAGAGGGGACAGGGTAATAGATCAGCCCCAGCATTTT.

This clonotype was seen at least ten times. The V gene is TRBV11-2, the J gene TRBJ2-3; 10 bases fit TRBD2. The CDR3 totals 19 residues. Germline V gene sequence: CDR1 SGHAT, CDR2 FQNNGV. The V segment lost 5 bases and the J segment 0 bases; nucleotides outside the gene matches: 14. The CDR3 spells CASSRGLAEALSSTDTQYF. The CDR3 coding sequence is TGTGCCAGCAGCCGCGGACTAGCGGAAGCCCTCTCTAGCACAGATACGCAGTATTTT. The full variable domain, its missing parts supplied by reference TRBV11-2 and TRBJ2-3, is EAGVAQSPRYKIIEKRQSVAFWCNPISGHATLYWYQQILGQGPKLLIQFQNNGVVDDSQLPKDRFSAERLKGVDSTLKIQPAKLEDSAVYLCASSRGLAEALSSTDTQYFGPGTRLTVL.

This clonotype was recorded a few times. The chain has TRBV7-9 and TRBJ1-2; the D is unclear. V was clipped by 6 bases and J by 4 bases, with 18 bases between them. CDR1 is SEHNR and CDR2 is FQNEAQ in the germline V gene (reference sequence). The CDR3 covers 15 residues. The CDR3 coding sequence is TGTGCCAGCAGTTCCTCGATTATTGGAATCTATGGCTACACCTTC. This gives the protein CASSSSIIGIYGYTF.

This clonotype was detected ten times or more. The chain has TRBV7-2 and TRBJ2-1; TRBD1 agrees at 12 bases. The CDR3 consists of 16 residues. In germline, CDR1 is SGHTA, CDR2 FQGNSA. V gave up 5 bases and J gave up 10 bases; unmatched junction bases: 12. This CDR3 is CASSPTPGQGASEQFF. The DNA of the CDR3 is TGTGCCAGCAGCCCCACCCCGGGACAGGGGGCGAGCGAGCAGTTCTTC.

This clonotype was recorded a few times. The gene calls are TRBV7-2 and TRBJ2-5, with a tentative D call TRBD2 (6 bases). Germline loops: CDR1 SGHTA, CDR2 FQGNSA. The CDR3 is made up of 15 amino acids. Trimming pared 5 bases from V and 1 base from J, leaving 14 bases between. The CDR3 loop reads CASSVRAGFQETQYF. CDR3 nucleotide sequence: TGTGCCAGCAGCGTAAGAGCGGGTTTCCAAGAGACCCAGTACTTC.

This clonotype turned up a few times. The V and J genes are TRBV25-1 and TRBJ2-1, with D unresolved. The CDR3 has 10 residues. The V gene lost 6 bases and the J gene lost 8 bases, with 5 bases spanning the gap. CDR1 and CDR2 from the germline V gene are MGHDK and SYGVNS. The CDR3 loop reads CASRLDEQFF. Written as DNA, the CDR3 is TGTGCCAGCAGATTGGATGAGCAGTTCTTC.

The V call is TRBV20-1, the J call TRBJ2-7, with a tentative D call TRBD1 (5 bases). Germline CDR1 reads DFQATT; CDR2 reads SNEGSKA (reference sequence). The CDR3 spans 13 residues. Trimming took off 1 base at V and 0 bases at J, with 7 bases between the two ends. CDR3 in DNA: TGCAGTGCTAGAGTCGGACACTCCTACGAGCAGTACTTC. This translates into CSARVGHSYEQYF.